The present T cell receptor (beta chain) was sequenced within a study of shared T cell receptors in the human thymus. Clones were read by immunoSEQ multiplex PCR, and TCRdb kept only the in-frame ones, dropping some. In the table there are 450,000 to 650,000 clones, around 82% of which are singletons. This CDR3 region has 19 residues. CDR1 SNHLY and CDR2 FYNNEI come from the germline V gene. V trimming: 2 bases; J trimming: 2 bases; junction bases outside the gene matches: 7. The same sample was also used in a study of human thymus T cells. That source notes: During corrective heart surgery, resections were taken, and the thymus tissue came from them. Related research has reported that thymic repertoires overlap highly among unrelated individuals.

The specimen was thymocytes. The origin of this receptor is a boy younger than two with a congenital heart defect. This chain connects TRBV2 to TRBJ2-1; TRBD2 aligns across 15 bases. The CDR3 sequence is CASSESEGLAGGPYNEQFF. The CDR3 bases are TGTGCCAGCAGTGAAAGCGAAGGACTAGCGGGAGGGCCCTACAATGAGCAGTTCTTC.